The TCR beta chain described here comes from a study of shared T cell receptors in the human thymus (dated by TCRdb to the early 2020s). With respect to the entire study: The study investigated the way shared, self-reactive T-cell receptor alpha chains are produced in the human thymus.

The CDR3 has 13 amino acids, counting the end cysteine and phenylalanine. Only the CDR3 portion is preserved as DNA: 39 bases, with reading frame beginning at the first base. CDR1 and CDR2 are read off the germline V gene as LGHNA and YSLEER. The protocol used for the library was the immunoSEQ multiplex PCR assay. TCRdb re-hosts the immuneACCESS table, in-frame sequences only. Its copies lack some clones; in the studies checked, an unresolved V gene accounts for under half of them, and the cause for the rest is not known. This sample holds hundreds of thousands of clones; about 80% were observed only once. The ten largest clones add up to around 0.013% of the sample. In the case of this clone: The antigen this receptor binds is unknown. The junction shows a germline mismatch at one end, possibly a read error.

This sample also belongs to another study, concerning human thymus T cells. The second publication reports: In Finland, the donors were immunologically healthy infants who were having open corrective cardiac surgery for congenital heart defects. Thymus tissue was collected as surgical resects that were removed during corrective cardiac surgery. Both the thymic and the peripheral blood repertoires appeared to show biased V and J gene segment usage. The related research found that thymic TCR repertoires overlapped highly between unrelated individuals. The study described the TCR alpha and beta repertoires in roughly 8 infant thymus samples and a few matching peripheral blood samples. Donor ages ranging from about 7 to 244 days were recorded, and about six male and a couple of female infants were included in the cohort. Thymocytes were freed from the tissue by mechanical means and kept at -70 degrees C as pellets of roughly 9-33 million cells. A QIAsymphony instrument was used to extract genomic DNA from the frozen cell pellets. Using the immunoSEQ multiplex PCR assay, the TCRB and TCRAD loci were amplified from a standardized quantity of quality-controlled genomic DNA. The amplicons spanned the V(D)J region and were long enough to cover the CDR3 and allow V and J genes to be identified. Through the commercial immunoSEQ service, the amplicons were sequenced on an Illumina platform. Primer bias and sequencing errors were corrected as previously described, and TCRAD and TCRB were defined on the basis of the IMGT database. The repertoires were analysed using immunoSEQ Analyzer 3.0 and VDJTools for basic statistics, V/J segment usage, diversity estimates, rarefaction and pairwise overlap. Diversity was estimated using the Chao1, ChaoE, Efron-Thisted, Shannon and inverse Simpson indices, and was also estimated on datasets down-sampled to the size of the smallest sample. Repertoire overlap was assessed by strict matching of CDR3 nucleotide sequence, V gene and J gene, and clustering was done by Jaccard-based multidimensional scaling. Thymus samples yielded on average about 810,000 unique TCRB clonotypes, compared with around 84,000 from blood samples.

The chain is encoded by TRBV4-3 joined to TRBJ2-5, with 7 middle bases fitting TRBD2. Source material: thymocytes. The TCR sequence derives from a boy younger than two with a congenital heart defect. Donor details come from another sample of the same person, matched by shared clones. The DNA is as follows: TGCGCCAGCAGCCAAGATCGTGCGGGAGTGATGGACTTC. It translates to CASSQDRAGVMDF.